The rows below give T cell receptor beta chains drawn from one sample of a study of T-cell memory formation after mild COVID-19. MiXCR, applied by TCRdb to the 5' RACE reads, yields one record per CDR3 protein. The sample shows some 450,000 distinct CDR3 sequences, about 20% of them seen only once. The sample consisted of PBMCs or a T cell subset sorted from them (not recorded which). The receptors originated from an adult woman who had mild COVID-19 (a few samples of this study predate the infection). Cell type and time point are not known. Each CDR3 is given with its conserved first and last residue. D genes are given only for firm matches. Not all rows give a size; the values are once, few, many and, for expanded clones, a class.

DNA	CDR3	size	J	D	V
TGCAGCGTTGAGGTCTCTGGGGTGGGCGAGCAGTACTTC	CSVEVSGVGEQYF	NA	TRBJ2-7	NA	TRBV29-1
TGTGCCAGCAGCTTGTTGGCTAGCGGGTACAATGAGCAGTTCTTC	CASSLLASGYNEQFF	many	TRBJ2-1	TRBD2	TRBV7-3
TGTGCCACCGGGACACACACCGGGGAGCTGTTTTTT	CATGTHTGELFF	NA	TRBJ2-2	NA	TRBV9
TGTGCCACTAAAGCGGTTGGCAGCTACAATGAGCAGTTCTTC	CATKAVGSYNEQFF	few	TRBJ2-1	NA	TRBV19
TGCGCCAGCAGCTTGCTGAGTGTCCACGAGCAGTACTTC	CASSLLSVHEQYF	NA	TRBJ2-7	NA	TRBV5-1
TGTGCCAGCAGTTACCGAGGGTGGCAAGAGACCCAGTACTTC	CASSYRGWQETQYF	NA	TRBJ2-5	NA	TRBV6-2/TRBV6-3
TGTGCCAGCAGCGTAGGGACCCACAGAGGAACTGGCTACACCTTC	CASSVGTHRGTGYTF	NA	TRBJ1-2	NA	TRBV9
TGTGCCAGCAGTTATCGGACAGGCCCTAGCACAGATACGCAGTATTTT	CASSYRTGPSTDTQYF	NA	TRBJ2-3	TRBD1	TRBV12-3/TRBV12-4
TGTGCCAGCAGCCCTTTCGGGACAGGGGGCGGGAATCAGCCCCAGCATTTT	CASSPFGTGGGNQPQHF	many	TRBJ1-5	TRBD1	TRBV7-3
TGTGCCAGCAGCTCCCCCTCCGGTTCCGTTCGGTCCTACGAGCAGTACTTC	CASSSPSGSVRSYEQYF	few	TRBJ2-7	NA	TRBV7-9
TGCAGCGCCTCTCGGGCGGACTCCTACAATGAGCAGTTCTTC	CSASRADSYNEQFF	few	TRBJ2-1	NA	TRBV29-1
TGCGCCAGCAGCTTCCAGACAGCGGGGGCTGAAGCTTTCTTT	CASSFQTAGAEAFF	few	TRBJ1-1	NA	TRBV5-1
TGCAGCGTTTCCCAGGACAGGTTTGATCAGCCCCAGCATTTT	CSVSQDRFDQPQHF	few	TRBJ1-5	TRBD1	TRBV29-1
TGCGCCAGCAGCCAACCGGGACAGGGGCTCTACAATGAGCAGTTCTTC	CASSQPGQGLYNEQFF	NA	TRBJ2-1	TRBD1	TRBV4-1
TGTGCCACCGGCAGAAAAACAGATACGCAGTATTTT	CATGRKTDTQYF	NA	TRBJ2-3	NA	TRBV6-6
TGTGCCAGCAGAACGGCTCCATATACGCAGTATTTT	CASRTAPYTQYF	NA	TRBJ2-3	NA	TRBV12-3/TRBV12-4
TGTGCCAGCAGCCGCCGGGACAGGGGGCTCTATGGCTACACCTTC	CASSRRDRGLYGYTF	NA	TRBJ1-2	TRBD1	TRBV7-9
TGTGCCAGCAGCGTAGCACTAGCGGGGGACAATGAGCAGTTCTTC	CASSVALAGDNEQFF	few	TRBJ2-1	TRBD2	TRBV9
TGTGCCAGCAGCTTATCGGGACAGGGCTCCGTCACCCAGTACTTC	CASSLSGQGSVTQYF	NA	TRBJ2-5	TRBD1	TRBV7-6
TGTGCCAGCAGTGAAATCAGGGGGCGTTCCCCCTACAATGAGCAGTTCTTC	CASSEIRGRSPYNEQFF	few	TRBJ2-1	TRBD1	TRBV6-1
TGTGCCAGCAGCCCGACGGGGGGCATGGAGACCCAGTACTTC	CASSPTGGMETQYF	NA	TRBJ2-5	NA	TRBV7-6
TGCAGCGTTGATGATCAGGGGGTAGCTTTCTTT	CSVDDQGVAFF	NA	TRBJ1-1	TRBD1	TRBV29-1
TGTGCCACCAGATTCCGGACAGGGATGACTGAAGCTTTCTTT	CATRFRTGMTEAFF	once	TRBJ1-1	TRBD1	TRBV15
TGTGCAAGCAGCCCCGTGGACGGGGAGCTGTTTTTT	CASSPVDGELFF	NA	TRBJ2-2	NA	TRBV6-6
TGTGCCAGCAGTTTAGAGGGGGCCCGCCGAGGCATTCAGTACTTC	CASSLEGARRGIQYF	NA	TRBJ2-4	TRBD1	TRBV12-3/TRBV12-4
TGTGCCAGCAGCTCAAGGACCAGCTTCTATGGCTACACCTTC	CASSSRTSFYGYTF	NA	TRBJ1-2	NA	TRBV7-9